The clone carrying this T cell receptor beta chain was picked up many times. Its antigen is not identified. These data originate in a study of read filtering for tumor transcriptome and immune sequencing. Across the study: TCR-mapped reads were about 4 to 11 million with IR-seq versus roughly 75 to 1,300 with RNA-seq.

The library was built from about 370 ng RNA with molecular barcoded adaptors for alpha/delta and beta/gamma chains. TCRdb called the reads again in MiXCR, with one record for every CDR3 protein. Found here are roughly 69,000 distinct CDR3 sequences, 14% of them singletons; the top ten hold around 45%. The germline CDR1 and CDR2 sequences are MNHNS and SASEGT. CDR3 length: 17 amino acids. V was pared by 0 bases and J by 2 bases, with 14 bases between. Overall study results and limits: Roughly 82% of IR-seq clonotypes had a single read, yet these held around 4% of reads. Compared with RNA-seq, IR-seq gave much higher clonotype depth and reliability. The sorted CD138-negative fraction was a mixed bone marrow immune population, not purified T cells.

Material for sequencing was a population of CD138-negative cells sorted from bone marrow. The chain links TRBV6-1 to TRBJ1-5; possible D gene TRBD1, 6 bases. This receptor was taken from a donor older than 35 with multiple myeloma. In DNA form, the CDR3 reads TGTGCCAGCAGTGAAGCGGCGGGGGCGCCGGGCAATCAGCCCCAGCATTTT. Protein product: CASSEAAGAPGNQPQHF.